This T cell receptor (beta chain) was obtained from a study of PD-1 blockade in classical Hodgkin lymphoma. Study-wide results and limits: Reasons behind the repertoire differences stay unclear, perhaps disease activity or earlier therapy. CD4+ TCR diversity, unlike CD8+, climbed significantly by C4D1. Before treatment, TCR diversity in newly diagnosed patients was reportedly lower than in healthy donors. Any patient who commenced nivolumab under 1 year after ASCT was excluded.

Each of the patients experienced relapse following autologous stem cell transplantation, and their brentuximab vedotin exposure differed. Measured with immunoSEQ multiplex PCR; TCRdb has only the in-frame clones, and not every one. The sample has fewer than 65,000 clones; around nine tenths are singletons. This clone was seen just once. Its antigen is currently unknown. Germline lookup yields CDR1 LNHDA and CDR2 SQIVND (reference sequence). The CDR3 runs to 15 residues. J gave up 3 bases and V 2 bases, and 3 bases lay outside the gene matches. The V gene is TRBV19, the J gene TRBJ1-2; 10 bases align to TRBD1. This sample comprised peripheral blood mononuclear cells (PBMCs), obtained at baseline. The TCR originated in a human donor with classical Hodgkin lymphoma. The CDR3 loop reads CASSIPGTGDYGYTF. CDR3 nucleotide sequence: TGTGCCAGTAGTATACCGGGGACAGGGGACTATGGCTACACCTTC. Full variable domain (outside the CDR3, taken from reference TRBV19 and TRBJ1-2): DGGITQSPKYLFRKEGQNVTLSCEQNLNHDAMYWYRQDPGQGLRLIYYSQIVNDFQKGDIAEGYSVSREKKESFPLTVTSAQKNPTAFYLCASSIPGTGDYGYTFGSGTRLTVV.